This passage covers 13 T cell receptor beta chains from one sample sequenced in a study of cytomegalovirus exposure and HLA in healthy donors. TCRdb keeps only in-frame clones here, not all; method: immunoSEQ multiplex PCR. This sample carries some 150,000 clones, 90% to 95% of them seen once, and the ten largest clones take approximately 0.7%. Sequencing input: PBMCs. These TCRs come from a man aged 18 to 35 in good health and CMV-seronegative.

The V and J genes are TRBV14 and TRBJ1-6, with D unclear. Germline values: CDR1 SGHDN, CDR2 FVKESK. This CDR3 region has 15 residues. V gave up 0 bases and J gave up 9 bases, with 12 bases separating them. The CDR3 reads CASSQESGGISPLHF. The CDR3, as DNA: TGTGCCAGCAGCCAAGAGAGTGGAGGGATTTCACCCCTCCACTTT.

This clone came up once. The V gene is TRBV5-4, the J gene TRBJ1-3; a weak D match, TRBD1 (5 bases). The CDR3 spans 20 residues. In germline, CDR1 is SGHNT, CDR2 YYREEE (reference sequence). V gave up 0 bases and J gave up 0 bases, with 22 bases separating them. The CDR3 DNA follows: TGTGCCAGCAGCTTGGCTCCGGGCCGGGGGATTTTAGGCTCTGGAAACACCATATATTTT. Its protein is CASSLAPGRGILGSGNTIYF.

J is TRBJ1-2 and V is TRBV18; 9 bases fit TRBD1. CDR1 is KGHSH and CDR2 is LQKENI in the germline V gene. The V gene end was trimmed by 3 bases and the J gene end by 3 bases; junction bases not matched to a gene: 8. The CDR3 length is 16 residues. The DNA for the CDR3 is TGTGCCAGCTCACCTCCCGGACAGGGGAGCGACTATGGCTACACCTTC. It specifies CASSPPGQGSDYGYTF.

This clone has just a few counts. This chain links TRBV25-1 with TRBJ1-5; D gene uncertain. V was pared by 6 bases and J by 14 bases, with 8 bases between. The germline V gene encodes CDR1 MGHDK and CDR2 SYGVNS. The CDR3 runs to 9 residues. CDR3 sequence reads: CASRVGKHF. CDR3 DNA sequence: TGTGCCAGCAGAGTCGGGAAGCATTTT.

Here the CDR3 reads CSVGESSSYEQYF. For the CDR3, the DNA is TGCAGCGTTGGAGAGTCCAGCTCCTACGAGCAGTACTTC. This sequence joins TRBV29-1 and TRBJ2-7; D gene ambiguous. Germline V gene data show CDR1 as SQVTM and CDR2 as ANQGSEA. The V gene lost 4 bases and the J gene lost 0 bases, with 10 bases spanning the gap. The CDR3 length is 13 residues.

CDR3 protein: CASSVVEGLTDTQYF. The CDR3 DNA reads as TGTGCCAGCAGCGTAGTTGAGGGTTTGACAGATACGCAGTATTTT. The V gene is TRBV9, the J gene TRBJ2-3; the D gene is possibly TRBD2 (5 bases). Trimming removed 0 bases from V and 3 bases from J, with 11 bases in between. The CDR3 consists of 15 residues. Germline-derived CDR1 and CDR2 are SGDLS and YYNGEE. Drawing the rest from reference TRBV9 and TRBJ2-3, the complete variable domain is DSGVTQTPKHLITATGQRVTLRCSPRSGDLSVYWYQQSLDQGLQFLIQYYNGEERAKGNILERFSAQQFPDLHSELNLSSLELGDSALYFCASSVVEGLTDTQYFGPGTRLTVL.

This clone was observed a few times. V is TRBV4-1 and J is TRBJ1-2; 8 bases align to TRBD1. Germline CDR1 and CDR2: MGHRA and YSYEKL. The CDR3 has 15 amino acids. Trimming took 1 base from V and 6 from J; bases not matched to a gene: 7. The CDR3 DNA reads TGCGCCAGCAGCCAAGGTGCTTGGACAGGGCATGGCTACACCTTC. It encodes CASSQGAWTGHGYTF.

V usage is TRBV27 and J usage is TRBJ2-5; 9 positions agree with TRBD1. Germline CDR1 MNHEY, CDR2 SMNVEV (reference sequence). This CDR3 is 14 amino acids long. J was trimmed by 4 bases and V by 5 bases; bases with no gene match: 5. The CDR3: CASSGRTGVETQYF. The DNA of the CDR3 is TGTGCCAGCAGTGGGAGGACAGGGGTAGAGACCCAGTACTTC.

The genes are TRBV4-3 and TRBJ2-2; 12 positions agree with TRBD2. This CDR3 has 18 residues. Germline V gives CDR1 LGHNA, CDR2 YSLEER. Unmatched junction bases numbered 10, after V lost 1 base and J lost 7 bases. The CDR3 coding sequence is TGCGCCAGCAGCCAAGCAAGCGGGCTAGCGGGAGGGCTCGGGGAGCTGTTTTTT. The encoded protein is CASSQASGLAGGLGELFF.

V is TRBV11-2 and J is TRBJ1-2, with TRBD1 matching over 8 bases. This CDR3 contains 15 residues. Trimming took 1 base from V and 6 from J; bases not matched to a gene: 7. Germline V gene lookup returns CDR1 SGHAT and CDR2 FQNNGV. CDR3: CASSLVTTGGHGYTF. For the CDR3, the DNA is TGTGCCAGCAGCTTAGTCACCACAGGGGGGCATGGCTACACCTTC.

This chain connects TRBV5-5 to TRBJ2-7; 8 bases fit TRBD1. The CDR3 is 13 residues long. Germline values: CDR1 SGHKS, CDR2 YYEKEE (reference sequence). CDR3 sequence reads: CAGGQGWIYEQYV. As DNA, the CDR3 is TGTGCAGGAGGACAGGGTTGGATTTACGAGCAGTACGTC.

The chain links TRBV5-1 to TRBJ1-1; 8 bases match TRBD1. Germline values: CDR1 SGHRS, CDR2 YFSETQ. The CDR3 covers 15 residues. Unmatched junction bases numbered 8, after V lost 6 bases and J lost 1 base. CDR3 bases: TGCGCCAGCACCCAGACTGACAGGGGGAACACTGAAGCTTTCTTT. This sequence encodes CASTQTDRGNTEAFF. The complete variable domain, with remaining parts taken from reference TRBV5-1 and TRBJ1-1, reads KAGVTQTPRYLIKTRGQQVTLSCSPISGHRSVSWYQQTPGQGLQFLFEYFSETQRNKGNFPGRFSGRQFSNSRSEMNVSTLELGDSALYLCASTQTDRGNTEAFFGQGTRLTVV.

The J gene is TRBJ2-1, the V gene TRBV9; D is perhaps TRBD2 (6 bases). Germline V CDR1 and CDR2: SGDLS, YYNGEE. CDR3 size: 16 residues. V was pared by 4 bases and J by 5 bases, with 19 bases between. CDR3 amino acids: CASSSAGGGGNNEQFF. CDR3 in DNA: TGTGCCAGCAGCTCCGCCGGGGGAGGCGGTAACAATGAGCAGTTCTTC.